A selection of T cell receptor beta chains follows, all from one sample in a study of blood T cells in healthy people across ages. TCRdb passed the 5' RACE reads through MiXCR, listing each CDR3 protein once. In the table there are about 830,000 distinct CDR3 sequences, roughly 60% of which are singletons. Specimen: blood. These receptors all stem from a man aged 25 to 45 in good health. CDR3s include the opening cysteine and the closing phenylalanine or tryptophan. A D gene is named only where the DNA matches it firmly. Clone size is given for some rows only: seen once, a few or many times, or a class if the clone is expanded.

j_call d_call v_call clone_size cdr3_nt cdr3_aa
TRBJ2-6 TRBD1 TRBV24-1 few TGTGCCACCAGTGATACAGGGGCTGGGGCCAACGTCCTGACTTTC CATSDTGAGANVLTF
TRBJ2-5 . TRBV20-1 . TGCAGTGCCGGTCAGGTTGGGCGGGAAGAGACCCAGTACTTC CSAGQVGREETQYF
TRBJ2-7 TRBD2 TRBV6-2/TRBV6-3 . TGTGCCAGCAGTTACTTCCTGCAACGGGGGGACTACTACGAGCAGTACTTC CASSYFLQRGDYYEQYF
TRBJ2-1 . TRBV29-1 . TGCAGCGTTGGTCAGTTGGATGAGCAGTTCTTC CSVGQLDEQFF
TRBJ2-1 TRBD2 TRBV5-1 . TGCGCCAGCAGCTTACGGAGACTAGCGGGAGTTGATGAGCAGTTCTTC CASSLRRLAGVDEQFF
TRBJ2-5 . TRBV7-2 . TGTGCCAGCAGCTTATCGCAGGGTCAAGAGACCCAGTACTTC CASSLSQGQETQYF
TRBJ1-5 TRBD1 TRBV29-1 . TGCAGCGTTGCGAACAGGGGGCTCGAGCCCCAGCATTTT CSVANRGLEPQHF
TRBJ2-7 TRBD1 TRBV12-3/TRBV12-4 . TGTGCCAGCAGCTCACACCGGACAGGGATTATTGGCGAGCAGTACTTC CASSSHRTGIIGEQYF
TRBJ2-5 . TRBV9 . TGTGCCAGCAGCGTAGGGGGGATAGTCCAGACCCAGTACTTC CASSVGGIVQTQYF
TRBJ2-1 TRBD2 TRBV28 . TGTGCCAGCAGTTTCCCAAGGCGGGACTACCAAACCCCATACTACAATGAGCAGTTCTTC CASSFPRRDYQTPYYNEQFF
TRBJ2-4 . TRBV12-3/TRBV12-4 once TGTGCCAGCAGTTTTGGGGGGGCCCTCGAAATTCAGTACTTC CASSFGGALEIQYF
TRBJ2-5 TRBD1 TRBV5-1 . TGCGCCAGCACCCTCGACAGGGTCCAAGAGACCCAGTACTTC CASTLDRVQETQYF
TRBJ1-2 . TRBV29-1 few TGCAGCGTGTCCGAGGAGGGATATGGCTACACCTTC CSVSEEGYGYTF
TRBJ1-2 . TRBV29-1 . TGCAGCGTTGTCTTAGGGTCTGGTGGCTACACCTTC CSVVLGSGGYTF
TRBJ2-1 TRBD2 TRBV20-1 once TGCAGTGCTAGAATACTAGCGGGGGGGGCTGGTGAGCAGTTCTTC CSARILAGGAGEQFF
TRBJ1-2 . TRBV20-1 once TGCAGTGCTAGATTTGACAGAGATGGCTACACCTTC CSARFDRDGYTF
TRBJ1-1 . TRBV5-1 . TGCGCCAGCAGCGACTCCGGGGCCAGAGGCACTGAAGCTTTCTTT CASSDSGARGTEAFF
TRBJ2-7 TRBD1 TRBV6-6 . TGTGCCAGCAGGCAGACTGGGACAGGGAAGGTCTACGAGCAGTACTTC CASRQTGTGKVYEQYF
TRBJ2-5 . TRBV4-2 . TGTGCCAGCAGCCAAGAACAAACCCAAGAGACCCAGTACTTC CASSQEQTQETQYF
TRBJ2-5 TRBD2 TRBV7-2 few TGTGCCAGCAGCTTAGACTTGAGTAGCGGGGAAGAGACCCAGTACTTC CASSLDLSSGEETQYF
TRBJ2-1 . TRBV1 . TGCACCAGCAGCCAAGAGGGACAGGGGTGCAATGAGCAGTTCTTC CTSSQEGQGCNEQFF
TRBJ2-6 . TRBV9 . TGTGCCAGCAGCGTAGAAGTGGGCTCTGGGGCCAACGTCCTGACTTTC CASSVEVGSGANVLTF
TRBJ2-7 TRBD2 TRBV5-1 . TGCGCCAGCAGCGAGTCCGGGACTAGCGGGGACGAGCAGTACTTC CASSESGTSGDEQYF
TRBJ2-3 . TRBV4-3 . TGCGCCAGCAGCCAAATCCTAGGTGTGGATACGCAGTATTTT CASSQILGVDTQYF
TRBJ2-7 TRBD2 TRBV20-1 . TGCAGTGCTTTCCCGGGACTAGCGGGCTACGAGCAGTACTTC CSAFPGLAGYEQYF
TRBJ2-5 . TRBV14 . TGTGCCAGCAGCCCCTACAGGACCCTCCAAGAGACCCAGTACTTC CASSPYRTLQETQYF
TRBJ2-6 TRBD1 TRBV4-2 few TGTGCCAGCAGCCAAGACACCGGACAGGAGACCCGGTGGTGGGCCAACGTCCTGACTTTC CASSQDTGQETRWWANVLTF
TRBJ1-5 . TRBV10-3 few TGTGCCATCAGTGAATCACTGAGCAATCAGCCCCAGCATTTT CAISESLSNQPQHF
TRBJ2-7 . TRBV28 . TGTGCCAGCAGTTTATGGTACGAGCAGTACTTC CASSLWYEQYF
TRBJ1-6 . TRBV12-3/TRBV12-4 . TGTGCCAGCAGTTTTAAGGGGAATTCACCCCTCCACTTT CASSFKGNSPLHF
TRBJ1-1 . TRBV30 . TGTGCCTGGAGTGTATTGGGGGATTCTGAAGCTTTCTTT CAWSVLGDSEAFF
TRBJ2-7 TRBD1 TRBV20-1 . TGCAGTGCTGGAAACGCACCGGGACAGGGGGTATCCAACGAGCAGTACTTC CSAGNAPGQGVSNEQYF
TRBJ1-5 . TRBV20-1 few TGCAGTGCTTGGGACATCCTAGAAGATCAGCCCCAGCATTTT CSAWDILEDQPQHF
TRBJ2-2 . TRBV13 . TGTGCCAGCAGTCGCTGGGGGGCGCACACCGGGGAGCTGTTTTTT CASSRWGAHTGELFF
TRBJ2-1 . TRBV27 . TGTGCCAGCAGGCTTAGGACAGACGGACACAATGAGCAGTTCTTC CASRLRTDGHNEQFF
TRBJ1-1 . TRBV7-2 . TGTGCCAGCAGCTTAGCGCGGGACACAAACACTGAAGCTTTCTTT CASSLARDTNTEAFF
TRBJ1-1 . TRBV20-1 . TGCAGTGCTCCTAAACTCCGGGGGTCCGGGCGGTGGACTGAAGCTTTCTTT CSAPKLRGSGRWTEAFF
TRBJ2-3 . TRBV4-2 . TGTGCCAGCAGCCAAGGGTCGGGGTTGGGCACAGATACGCAGTATTTT CASSQGSGLGTDTQYF
TRBJ1-2 . TRBV7-3 . TGTGCCAGCAGCCCCCAATCTGGCAGGGATGATGGCTACACCTTC CASSPQSGRDDGYTF
TRBJ2-7 . TRBV6-2/TRBV6-3 . TGTGCCAGCAGTTACAGGGGAATGTTTTACGAGCAGTACTTC CASSYRGMFYEQYF
TRBJ2-3 TRBD1 TRBV7-9 . TGTGCCAGCAGCATAGAGGGGGCCCGCACAGATACGCAGTATTTT CASSIEGARTDTQYF